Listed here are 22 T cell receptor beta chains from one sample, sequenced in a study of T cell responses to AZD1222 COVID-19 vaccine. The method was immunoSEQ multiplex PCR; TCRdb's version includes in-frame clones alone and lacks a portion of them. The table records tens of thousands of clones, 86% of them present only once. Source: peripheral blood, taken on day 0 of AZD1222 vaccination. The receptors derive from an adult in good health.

Here the CDR3 reads CASSSGGTNTGELFF. The DNA of the CDR3 is TGTGCCAGCAGCAGCGGGGGGACTAACACCGGGGAGCTGTTTTTT. This rearrangement joins TRBV3-1 (or the pseudogene TRBV3-2) to TRBJ2-2, with TRBD2 matching over 9 bases. The CDR3 is made up of 15 amino acids. Trimming cost V 5 bases and J 2 bases; bases outside gene matches: 3. Looked up from germline, CDR1 is LGHDT and CDR2 is YNNKEL (reference sequence).

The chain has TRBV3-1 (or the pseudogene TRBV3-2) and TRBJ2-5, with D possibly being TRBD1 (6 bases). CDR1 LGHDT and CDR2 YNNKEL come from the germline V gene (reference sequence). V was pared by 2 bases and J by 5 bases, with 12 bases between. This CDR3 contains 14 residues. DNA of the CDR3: TGTGCCAGCAGCCAAATGACAGGATTGGAGACCCAGTACTTC. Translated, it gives CASSQMTGLETQYF.

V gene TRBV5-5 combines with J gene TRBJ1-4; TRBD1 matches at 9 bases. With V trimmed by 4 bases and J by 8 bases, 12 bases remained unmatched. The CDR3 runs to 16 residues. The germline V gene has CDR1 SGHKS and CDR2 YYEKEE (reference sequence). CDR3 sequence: CASSPGAGTGSEKLFF. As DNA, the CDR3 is TGTGCCAGCAGCCCAGGCGCCGGGACAGGGAGCGAAAAACTGTTTTTT. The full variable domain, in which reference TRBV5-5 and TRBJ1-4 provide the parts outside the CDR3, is DAGVTQSPTHLIKTRGQQVTLRCSPISGHKSVSWYQQVLGQGPQFIFQYYEKEERGRGNFPDRFSARQFPNYSSELNVNALLLGDSALYLCASSPGAGTGSEKLFFGSGTQLSVL.

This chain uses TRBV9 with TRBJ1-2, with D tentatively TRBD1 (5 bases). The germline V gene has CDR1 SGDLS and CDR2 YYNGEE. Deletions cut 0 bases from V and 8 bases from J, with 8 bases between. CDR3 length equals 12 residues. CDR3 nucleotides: TGTGCCAGCAGCGTAGCAGGGCTCGGCTACACCTTC. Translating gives CASSVAGLGYTF.

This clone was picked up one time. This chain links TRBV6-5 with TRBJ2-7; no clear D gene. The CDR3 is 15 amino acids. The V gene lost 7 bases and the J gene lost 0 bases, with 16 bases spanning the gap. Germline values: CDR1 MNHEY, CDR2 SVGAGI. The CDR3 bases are TGTGCCAGCAAGCTTGGGTCTACTTTCTCCTACGAGCAGTACTTC. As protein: CASKLGSTFSYEQYF.

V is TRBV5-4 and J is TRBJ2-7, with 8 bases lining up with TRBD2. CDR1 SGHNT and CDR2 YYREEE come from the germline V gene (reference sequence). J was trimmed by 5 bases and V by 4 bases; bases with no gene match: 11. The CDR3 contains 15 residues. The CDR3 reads CASSPRGSGNHEQYF. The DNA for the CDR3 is TGTGCCAGCAGCCCTCGTGGTAGCGGGAACCACGAGCAGTACTTC.

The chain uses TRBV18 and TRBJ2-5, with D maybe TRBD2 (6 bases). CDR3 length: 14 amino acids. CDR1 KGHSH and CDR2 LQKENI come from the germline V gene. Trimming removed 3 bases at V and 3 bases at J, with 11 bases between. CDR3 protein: CASSPGLAKETQYF. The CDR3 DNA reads TGTGCCAGCTCACCGGGACTGGCAAAAGAGACCCAGTACTTC. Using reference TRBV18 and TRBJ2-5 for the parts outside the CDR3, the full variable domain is NAGVMQNPRHLVRRRGQEARLRCSPMKGHSHVYWYRQLPEEGLKFMVYLQKENIIDESGMPKERFSAEFPKEGPSILRIQQVVRGDSAAYFCASSPGLAKETQYFGPGTRLLVL.

CDR3 in amino acids: CASSLQGGSYNEQFF. CDR3 coding DNA: TGTGCCAGCAGTCTTCAGGGGGGCTCCTACAATGAGCAGTTCTTC. This sequence joins TRBV6-5 and TRBJ2-1, with a possible D match to TRBD1 (7 bases). The CDR3 loop spans 15 amino acids. V was trimmed by 5 bases and J by 0 bases, leaving 11 bases between them. The germline CDR1 and CDR2 sequences are MNHEY and SVGAGI.

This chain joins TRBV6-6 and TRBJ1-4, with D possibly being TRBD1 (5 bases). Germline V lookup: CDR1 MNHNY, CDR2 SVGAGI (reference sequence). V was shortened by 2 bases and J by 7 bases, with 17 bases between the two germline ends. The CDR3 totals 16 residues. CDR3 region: CASSYGTPEMVEKLFF. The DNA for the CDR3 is TGTGCCAGCAGTTACGGGACGCCGGAGATGGTTGAAAAACTGTTTTTT.

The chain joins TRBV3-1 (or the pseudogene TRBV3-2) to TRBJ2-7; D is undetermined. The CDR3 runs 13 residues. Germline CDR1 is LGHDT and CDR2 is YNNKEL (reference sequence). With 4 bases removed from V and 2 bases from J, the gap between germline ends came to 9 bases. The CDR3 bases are TGTGCCAGCAGCCCTCGAGCGCCCTACGAGCAGTACTTC. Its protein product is CASSPRAPYEQYF.

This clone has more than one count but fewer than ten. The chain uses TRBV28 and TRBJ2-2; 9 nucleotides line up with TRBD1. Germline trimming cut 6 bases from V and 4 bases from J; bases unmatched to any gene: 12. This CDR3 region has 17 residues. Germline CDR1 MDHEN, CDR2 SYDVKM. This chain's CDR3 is CASRFSTGQGSTGELFF. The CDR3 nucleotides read TGTGCCAGCAGATTTAGTACGGGACAGGGTTCCACCGGGGAGCTGTTTTTT.

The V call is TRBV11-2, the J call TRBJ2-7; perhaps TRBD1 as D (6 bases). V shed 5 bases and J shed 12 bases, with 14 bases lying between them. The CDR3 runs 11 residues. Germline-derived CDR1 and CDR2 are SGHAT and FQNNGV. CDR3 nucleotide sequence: TGTGCCAGCAGCCAGGACAGTCCTCTGTACTTC. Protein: CASSQDSPLYF.

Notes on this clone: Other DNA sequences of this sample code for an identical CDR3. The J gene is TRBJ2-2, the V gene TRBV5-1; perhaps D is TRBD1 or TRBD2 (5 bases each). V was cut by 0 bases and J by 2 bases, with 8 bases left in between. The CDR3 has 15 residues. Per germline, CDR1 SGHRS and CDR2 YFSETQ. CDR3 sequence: CASSLAGTNTGELFF. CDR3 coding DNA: TGCGCCAGCAGCTTGGCAGGGACCAACACCGGGGAGCTGTTTTTT.

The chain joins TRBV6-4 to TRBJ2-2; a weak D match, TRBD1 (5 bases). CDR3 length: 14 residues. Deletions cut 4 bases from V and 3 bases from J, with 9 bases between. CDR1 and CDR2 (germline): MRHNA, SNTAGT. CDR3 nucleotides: TGTGCCAGCAGTGGACAGCTCGACACCGGGGAGCTGTTTTTT. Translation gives CASSGQLDTGELFF.

CDR3 loop: CATAGRHYGYTF. CDR3 DNA: TGTGCCACCGCGGGCAGGCACTATGGCTACACCTTC. The chain employs TRBV19 and TRBJ1-2; D gene uncertain. V was shortened by 10 bases and J by 3 bases, with 12 bases between the two germline ends. The V gene's germline CDR1 is LNHDA and CDR2 SQIVND (reference sequence). The CDR3 length is 12 residues.

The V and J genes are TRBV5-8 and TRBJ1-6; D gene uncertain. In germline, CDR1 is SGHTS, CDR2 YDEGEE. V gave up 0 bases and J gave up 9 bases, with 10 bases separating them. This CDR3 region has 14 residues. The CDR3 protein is CASSLEVMGSPLHF. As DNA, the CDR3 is TGTGCCAGCAGCTTGGAGGTCATGGGTTCACCCCTCCACTTT.

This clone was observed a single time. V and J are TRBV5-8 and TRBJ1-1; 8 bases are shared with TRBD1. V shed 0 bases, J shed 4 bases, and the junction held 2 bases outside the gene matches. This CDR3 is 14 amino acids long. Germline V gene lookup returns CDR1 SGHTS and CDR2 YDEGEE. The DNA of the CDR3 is TGTGCCAGCAGCTTGGGACAGGGGAGCACTGAAGCTTTCTTT. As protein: CASSLGQGSTEAFF.

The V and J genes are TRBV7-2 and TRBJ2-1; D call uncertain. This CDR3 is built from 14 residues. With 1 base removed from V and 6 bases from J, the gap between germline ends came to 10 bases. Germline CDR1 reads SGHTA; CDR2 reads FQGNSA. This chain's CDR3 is CASSLDSGSNEQFF. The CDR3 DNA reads TGTGCCAGCAGCTTAGATTCTGGCTCCAATGAGCAGTTCTTC.

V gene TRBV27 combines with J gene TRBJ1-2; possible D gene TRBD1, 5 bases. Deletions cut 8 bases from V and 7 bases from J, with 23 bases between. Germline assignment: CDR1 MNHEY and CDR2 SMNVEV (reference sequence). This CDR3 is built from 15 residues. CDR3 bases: TGTGCCAGCTCTGTGGGAGGGGCCTCATCCCTTGGCTACACCTTC. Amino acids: CASSVGGASSLGYTF.

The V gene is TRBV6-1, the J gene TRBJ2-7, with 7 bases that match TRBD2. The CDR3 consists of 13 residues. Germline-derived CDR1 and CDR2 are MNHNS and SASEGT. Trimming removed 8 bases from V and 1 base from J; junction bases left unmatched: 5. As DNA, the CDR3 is TGTGCCAGCGGGAGGGACGGTTCCTACGAGCAGTACTTC. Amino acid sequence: CASGRDGSYEQYF.

The CDR3 reads CASSLAGTGPNEQYF. For the CDR3, the DNA is TGTGCCAGCAGTCTTGCCGGGACAGGGCCCAACGAGCAGTACTTC. V is TRBV27 and J is TRBJ2-7, with 9 nucleotides matching TRBD1. CDR1 is MNHEY, CDR2 SMNVEV, per germline (reference sequence). With V trimmed by 5 bases and J by 5 bases, 10 bases remained unmatched. The CDR3 has 15 amino acids.

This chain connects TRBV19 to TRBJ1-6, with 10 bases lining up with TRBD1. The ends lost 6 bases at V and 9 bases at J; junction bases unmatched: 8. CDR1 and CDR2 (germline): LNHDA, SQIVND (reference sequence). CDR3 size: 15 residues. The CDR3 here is CASSKGTGVSSPLHF. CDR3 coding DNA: TGTGCCAGTAGCAAAGGGACAGGGGTTTCTTCACCCCTCCACTTT.